This T cell receptor beta chain was captured in a study of blood T cell repertoires in COVID-19. V lost 4 bases to trimming and J lost 9 bases, with 21 bases between them. Germline values: CDR1 LGHNT, CDR2 FRNRAP. The length of the CDR3 is 15 residues. Original processing notes: The assay estimated nucleated cells by amplifying reference gene primers. TCRdb's table, derived via immunoSEQ multiplex PCR, lists solely in-frame clones and lacks some. Clone size and the V and J calls come from that table; the DNA yielded D and trimming. The table records 250,000 or so clones, around 90% of them present only once. The study assigned cohorts using participant-reported clinical history. Exposed study participants had met a COVID-19 case within 2 weeks before entry.

V is TRBV12-5 and J is TRBJ1-1, with D perhaps matching TRBD1 (6 bases). Sequenced input: PBMCs or T cells enriched from blood (not recorded which). This sequence originates from a man between 35 and 55 years old who had been exposed to COVID-19. The CDR3 DNA is TGTGCTAGTGGTTCGTTTCCGTTACAGGGATTTCAAGCTTTCTTT. Protein product: CASGSFPLQGFQAFF.